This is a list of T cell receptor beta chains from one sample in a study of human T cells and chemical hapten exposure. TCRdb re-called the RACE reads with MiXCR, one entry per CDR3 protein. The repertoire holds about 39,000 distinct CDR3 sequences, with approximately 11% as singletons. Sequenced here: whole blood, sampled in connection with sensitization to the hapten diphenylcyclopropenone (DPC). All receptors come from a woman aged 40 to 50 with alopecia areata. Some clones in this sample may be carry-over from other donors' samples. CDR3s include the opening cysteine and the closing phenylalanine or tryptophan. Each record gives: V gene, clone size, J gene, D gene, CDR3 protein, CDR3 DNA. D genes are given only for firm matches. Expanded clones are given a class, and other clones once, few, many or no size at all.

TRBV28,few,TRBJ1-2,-,CASSRGDIRQSSGYTF,TGTGCCAGCAGCCGGGGGGACATACGACAGTCTTCTGGCTACACCTTC
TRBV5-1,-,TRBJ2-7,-,CASSLGPLGSYEQYF,TGCGCCAGCAGCTTGGGCCCCCTCGGGAGTTACGAGCAGTACTTC
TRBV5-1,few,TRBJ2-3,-,CASSLVRGSSTDTQYF,TGCGCCAGCAGCCTGGTGCGGGGCTCTAGCACAGATACGCAGTATTTT
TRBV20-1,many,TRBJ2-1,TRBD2,CSASSLAGGSSYNEQFF,TGCAGTGCTAGCTCACTAGCGGGGGGATCCTCCTACAATGAGCAGTTCTTC
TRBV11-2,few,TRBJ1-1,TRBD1,CASSLVRWDRVSEAFF,TGTGCCAGCAGCTTAGTTAGGTGGGACAGGGTATCTGAAGCTTTCTTT
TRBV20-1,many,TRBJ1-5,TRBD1,CSARGDRLAPQHF,TGCAGTGCTAGGGGGGACAGGTTGGCGCCCCAGCATTTT
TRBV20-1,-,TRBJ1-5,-,CSARNSGSNQPQHF,TGCAGTGCTAGGAACTCTGGTAGCAATCAGCCCCAGCATTTT
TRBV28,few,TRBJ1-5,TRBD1,CASTLNRGGQPQHF,TGTGCCAGCACCCTCAACAGGGGCGGTCAGCCCCAGCATTTT
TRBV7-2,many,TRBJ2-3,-,CASSLGLPPDTQYF,TGTGCCAGCAGCTTAGGACTACCTCCAGATACGCAGTATTTT
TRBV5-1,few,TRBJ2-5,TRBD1,CASSSTGKGQETQYF,TGCGCCAGCAGCTCGACAGGGAAGGGCCAAGAGACCCAGTACTTC
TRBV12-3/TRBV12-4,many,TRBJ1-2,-,CASSLRGTYGYTF,TGTGCCAGCAGTTTAAGGGGTACCTATGGCTACACCTTC
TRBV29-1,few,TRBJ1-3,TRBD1,CSVETGGDTIYF,TGCAGCGTCGAGACAGGGGGGGACACCATATATTTT
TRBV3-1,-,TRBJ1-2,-,CASSQAYGDYGYTF,TGTGCCAGCAGCCAAGCCTACGGAGACTATGGCTACACCTTC
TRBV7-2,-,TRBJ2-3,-,CASSLPQVDTQYF,TGTGCCAGCAGCTTGCCCCAGGTGGATACGCAGTATTTT
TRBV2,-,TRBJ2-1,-,CASSLGGVNEQFF,TGTGCCAGCAGCTTAGGGGGGGTCAATGAGCAGTTCTTC
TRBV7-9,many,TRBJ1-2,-,CASRPPSNYGYTF,TGTGCCAGCAGACCGCCCTCAAACTATGGCTACACCTTC
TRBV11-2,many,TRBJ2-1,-,CASSLNPLGGRPYNEQFF,TGTGCCAGCAGCTTAAACCCCCTGGGGGGGCGACCCTACAATGAGCAGTTCTTC
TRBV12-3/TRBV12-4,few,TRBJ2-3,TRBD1,CASSFGTGSADTQYF,TGTGCCAGCAGTTTCGGGACAGGCTCAGCAGATACGCAGTATTTT
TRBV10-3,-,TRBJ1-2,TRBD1,CAIRGTGINYGYTF,TGTGCCATCAGGGGGACAGGGATTAACTATGGCTACACCTTC
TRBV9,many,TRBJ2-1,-,CASSGGGGSYNEQFF,TGTGCCAGCAGCGGAGGCGGCGGATCCTACAATGAGCAGTTCTTC
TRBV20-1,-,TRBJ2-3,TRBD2,CSARLSGRAMDTQYF,TGCAGTGCTAGACTAAGCGGGAGGGCCATGGATACGCAGTATTTT
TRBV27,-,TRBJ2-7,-,CASRVRDTFYEQYF,TGTGCCAGCAGGGTCCGGGACACTTTCTACGAGCAGTACTTC
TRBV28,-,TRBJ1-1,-,CASSSMNTEAFF,TGTGCCAGCAGTTCCATGAACACTGAAGCTTTCTTT
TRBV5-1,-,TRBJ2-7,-,CASSLLTGEQYF,TGCGCCAGCAGCCTCCTAACTGGCGAGCAGTACTTC
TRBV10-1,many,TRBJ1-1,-,CASSDPGAPDTEAFF,TGCGCCAGCAGTGACCCAGGGGCCCCTGACACTGAAGCTTTCTTT
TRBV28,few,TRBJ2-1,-,CTSSFQYRSTYNEQFF,TGTACCAGCAGTTTTCAATACAGGTCTACCTACAATGAGCAGTTCTTC
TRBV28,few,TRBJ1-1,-,CASSFPTGTNTEAFF,TGTGCCAGCAGTTTCCCGACAGGTACGAACACTGAAGCTTTCTTT
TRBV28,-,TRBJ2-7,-,CAISRATYEQYF,TGTGCCATCTCGAGGGCCACCTACGAGCAGTACTTC
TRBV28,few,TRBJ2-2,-,CASSWQGQTGELFF,TGTGCCAGCAGTTGGCAGGGTCAAACCGGGGAGCTGTTTTTT
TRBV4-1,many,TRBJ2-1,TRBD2,CASSPGTSGVYNEQFF,TGCGCCAGCAGCCCCGGGACTAGCGGGGTTTACAATGAGCAGTTCTTC
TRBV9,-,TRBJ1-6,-,CASSSSRPSPLHF,TGTGCCAGCAGCTCCTCCCGTCCGTCACCCCTCCACTTT
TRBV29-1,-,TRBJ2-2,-,CSVGGSDTGELFF,TGCAGCGTTGGAGGGTCGGACACCGGGGAGCTGTTTTTT
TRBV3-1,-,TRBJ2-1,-,CASSQVRNEQFF,TGTGCCAGCAGCCAAGTCAGAAATGAGCAGTTCTTC
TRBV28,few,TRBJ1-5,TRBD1,CASSPDPGGRQPQHF,TGTGCCAGCAGTCCGGACCCAGGGGGCCGGCAGCCCCAGCATTTT
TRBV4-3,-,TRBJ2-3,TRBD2,CASSQVYGTSGGARDTQYF,TGCGCCAGCAGCCAAGTATACGGGACTAGCGGGGGGGCAAGGGATACGCAGTATTTT
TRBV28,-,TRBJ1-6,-,CASSGDQGTINSPLHF,TGTGCCAGCAGCGGAGACCAGGGGACAATTAATTCACCCCTCCACTTT
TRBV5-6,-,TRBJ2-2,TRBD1,CASSLVGDRGAGELFF,TGTGCCAGCAGCTTGGTAGGAGACAGGGGGGCCGGGGAGCTGTTTTTT
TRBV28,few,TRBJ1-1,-,CASKVGGPSNTEAFF,TGTGCCAGCAAAGTTGGGGGACCTTCAAACACTGAAGCTTTCTTT
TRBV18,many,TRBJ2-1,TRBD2,CASSPGALAGSSYNEQFF,TGTGCCAGCTCACCAGGGGCACTAGCGGGGAGCTCCTACAATGAGCAGTTCTTC
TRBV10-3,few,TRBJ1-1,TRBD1,CAISKTGDDTEAFF,TGTGCCATCAGCAAGACAGGGGACGACACTGAAGCTTTCTTT
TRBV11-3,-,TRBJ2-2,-,CASSSSEVGELFF,TGTGCCAGCAGCTCTAGCGAGGTCGGGGAGCTGTTTTTT
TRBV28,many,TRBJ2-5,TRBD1,CASSQPGQGAGETQYF,TGTGCCAGCAGCCAACCGGGACAGGGGGCTGGAGAGACCCAGTACTTC
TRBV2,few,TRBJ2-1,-,CASSVVVVEQFF,TGTGCCAGCAGCGTAGTAGTGGTTGAGCAGTTCTTC
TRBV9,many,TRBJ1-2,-,CASSVDFVGQSNYGYTF,TGTGCCAGCAGCGTAGACTTTGTCGGACAGTCAAACTATGGCTACACCTTC
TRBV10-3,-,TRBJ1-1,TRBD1,CAISESPGQSPEAFF,TGTGCCATCAGTGAGTCTCCGGGACAGTCCCCTGAAGCTTTCTTT
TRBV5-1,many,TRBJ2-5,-,CASTPNEGGQETQYF,TGCGCCAGCACCCCCAATGAGGGGGGGCAAGAGACCCAGTACTTC
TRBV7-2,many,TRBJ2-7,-,CASSLVEGPTSYEQYF,TGTGCCAGCAGCTTAGTGGAGGGACCCACTTCCTACGAGCAGTACTTC
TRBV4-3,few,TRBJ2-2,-,CASSQEPGQTRELFF,TGCGCCAGCAGCCAAGAACCCGGACAGACTCGGGAGCTGTTTTTT
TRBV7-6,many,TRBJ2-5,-,CASSPRRGETQYF,TGTGCCAGCAGCCCCCGCAGAGGAGAGACCCAGTACTTC
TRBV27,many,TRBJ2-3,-,CASSKRALSNLYTDTQYF,TGTGCCAGCAGTAAAAGGGCTCTCTCGAATCTCTACACAGATACGCAGTATTTT
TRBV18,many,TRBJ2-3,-,CASSSRQTGADTQYF,TGTGCCAGCTCATCCCGACAGACGGGCGCAGATACGCAGTATTTT
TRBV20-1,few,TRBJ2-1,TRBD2,CSASEGLAGYNEQFF,TGCAGTGCTAGTGAAGGACTAGCGGGGTACAATGAGCAGTTCTTC
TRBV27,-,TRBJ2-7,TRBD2,CASSLHRTSGGTSIYEQYF,TGTGCCAGCAGTCTCCACCGGACTAGCGGAGGGACCTCCATCTACGAGCAGTACTTC
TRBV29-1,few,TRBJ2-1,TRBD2,CSVEGLAGRRFF,TGCAGCGTTGAAGGGCTAGCGGGGCGACGTTTCTTC